Listed below are T cell receptor beta chains from one sample, sequenced in a study of OX40 agonist ivuxolimab in advanced cancers. This table comes from immunoSEQ multiplex PCR, and its TCRdb copy is limited to in-frame clones, with some not included. This table has 30,000 or so clones, 82% appearing once. Sequenced material: CD4+ or CD8+ T cells sorted from blood, taken in a trial of the OX40 agonist ivuxolimab. The receptors come from an adult with an advanced solid tumor such as melanoma, head and neck, liver or kidney cancer. Both conserved end residues are part of each CDR3. Each record gives: clone size, D gene, J gene, V gene, CDR3 protein, CDR3 DNA. A D gene is named only where the DNA matches it firmly. Clone size is not always given. Where it is, it says once, few, many or a class for expanded clones.

clone_size: few
d_call: NA
j_call: TRBJ1-6
v_call: TRBV7-9
cdr3_aa: CASSEQGLGNSPLHF
cdr3_nt: TGTGCCAGCAGCGAGCAGGGCTTAGGGAATTCACCCCTCCACTTT

clone_size: NA
d_call: NA
j_call: TRBJ2-3
v_call: TRBV27
cdr3_aa: CASSPGIAGTDTQYF
cdr3_nt: TGTGCCAGCAGTCCCGGGATAGCGGGCACAGATACGCAGTATTTT

clone_size: NA
d_call: NA
j_call: TRBJ2-7
v_call: TRBV7-9
cdr3_aa: CASSPPLGEQYF
cdr3_nt: TGTGCCAGCAGCCCTCCCCTGGGCGAGCAGTACTTC

clone_size: NA
d_call: TRBD1
j_call: TRBJ1-4
v_call: TRBV15
cdr3_aa: CATSRVGRGGEKLFF
cdr3_nt: TGTGCCACCAGCAGAGTTGGCAGGGGGGGCGAAAAACTGTTTTTT

clone_size: NA
d_call: TRBD1
j_call: TRBJ2-7
v_call: TRBV30
cdr3_aa: CAWTATGGQEEQYF
cdr3_nt: TGTGCCTGGACCGCCACAGGGGGCCAGGAAGAGCAGTACTTC

clone_size: NA
d_call: TRBD2
j_call: TRBJ2-7
v_call: TRBV19
cdr3_aa: CASSGLAGGTYEQYF
cdr3_nt: TGTGCCAGTAGCGGTCTAGCGGGAGGCACCTACGAGCAGTACTTC

clone_size: many
d_call: NA
j_call: TRBJ2-7
v_call: TRBV2
cdr3_aa: CASTETARALYEQYF
cdr3_nt: TGTGCCAGCACCGAGACAGCCCGGGCCCTCTACGAGCAGTACTTC

clone_size: NA
d_call: NA
j_call: TRBJ1-6
v_call: TRBV11-2
cdr3_aa: CASSLYAVEAPLHF
cdr3_nt: TGTGCCAGCAGCTTATACGCGGTCGAGGCACCCCTCCACTTT

clone_size: NA
d_call: NA
j_call: TRBJ1-3
v_call: TRBV27
cdr3_aa: CASSSSMGAGGNTIYF
cdr3_nt: TGTGCCAGCAGTTCCTCAATGGGGGCAGGAGGAAACACCATATATTTT

clone_size: NA
d_call: TRBD1
j_call: TRBJ2-7
v_call: TRBV27
cdr3_aa: CASSFEQGATYEQYF
cdr3_nt: TGTGCCAGCAGTTTCGAACAGGGGGCCACCTACGAGCAGTACTTC

clone_size: NA
d_call: TRBD1
j_call: TRBJ1-4
v_call: TRBV10-2
cdr3_aa: CATGTGDNEKLFF
cdr3_nt: TGCGCCACTGGGACAGGGGATAATGAAAAACTGTTTTTT

clone_size: NA
d_call: TRBD1
j_call: TRBJ2-1
v_call: TRBV19
cdr3_aa: CASSIGGQGAWSEQFF
cdr3_nt: TGTGCCAGTAGTATAGGAGGCCAGGGGGCTTGGAGTGAGCAGTTCTTC

clone_size: NA
d_call: NA
j_call: TRBJ1-2
v_call: TRBV6-4
cdr3_aa: CASSGGTARLGYTF
cdr3_nt: TGTGCCAGCAGTGGGGGGACCGCCCGATTGGGCTACACCTTC

clone_size: few
d_call: TRBD2
j_call: TRBJ2-7
v_call: TRBV5-4
cdr3_aa: CASSTGLAGEDEQYF
cdr3_nt: TGTGCCAGCAGCACGGGACTAGCGGGAGAAGACGAGCAGTACTTC

clone_size: NA
d_call: NA
j_call: TRBJ1-1
v_call: TRBV6-1
cdr3_aa: CASSERGGAGTEAFF
cdr3_nt: TGTGCCAGCAGTGAAAGGGGGGGCGCGGGGACTGAAGCTTTCTTT

clone_size: NA
d_call: NA
j_call: TRBJ2-2
v_call: TRBV5-1
cdr3_aa: CATETRENTGELFF
cdr3_nt: TGCGCCACCGAAACTAGGGAGAACACCGGGGAGCTGTTTTTT

clone_size: NA
d_call: TRBD1
j_call: TRBJ2-7
v_call: TRBV5-1
cdr3_aa: CASSLGTGGRYEQYF
cdr3_nt: TGCGCCAGCAGCTTGGGGACAGGGGGCAGGTACGAGCAGTACTTC

clone_size: NA
d_call: NA
j_call: TRBJ1-5
v_call: TRBV5-5
cdr3_aa: CASSLGQGDQPQHF
cdr3_nt: TGTGCCAGCAGCTTGGGGCAGGGTGACCAGCCCCAGCATTTT

clone_size: once
d_call: NA
j_call: TRBJ1-2
v_call: TRBV4-1
cdr3_aa: CASSPTQADNYGYTF
cdr3_nt: TGCGCCAGCAGCCCCACTCAGGCGGATAACTATGGCTACACCTTC

clone_size: few
d_call: NA
j_call: TRBJ1-2
v_call: TRBV6-1
cdr3_aa: CASSERQGANYGYTF
cdr3_nt: TGTGCCAGCAGTGAAAGGCAGGGAGCTAACTATGGCTACACCTTC

clone_size: once
d_call: NA
j_call: TRBJ1-2
v_call: TRBV5-4
cdr3_aa: CASEGLYGYTF
cdr3_nt: TGTGCCAGCGAGGGGCTTTATGGCTACACCTTC

clone_size: NA
d_call: NA
j_call: TRBJ1-1
v_call: TRBV20-1
cdr3_aa: CSAVGNTEAFF
cdr3_nt: TGCAGTGCCGTCGGAAACACTGAAGCTTTCTTT

clone_size: NA
d_call: NA
j_call: TRBJ1-1
v_call: TRBV6-6
cdr3_aa: CASSPSTNTEAFF
cdr3_nt: TGTGCCAGCAGCCCCTCAACAAACACTGAAGCTTTCTTT

clone_size: NA
d_call: NA
j_call: TRBJ2-2
v_call: TRBV10-1
cdr3_aa: CASSDEGELFF
cdr3_nt: TGCGCCAGCAGTGATGAAGGGGAGCTGTTTTTT

clone_size: NA
d_call: TRBD1
j_call: TRBJ2-7
v_call: TRBV7-9
cdr3_aa: CASSLQGDEQYF
cdr3_nt: TGTGCCAGCAGCCTACAGGGGGACGAGCAGTACTTC

clone_size: once
d_call: NA
j_call: TRBJ1-5
v_call: TRBV19
cdr3_aa: CASSQQGGGQPQHF
cdr3_nt: TGTGCCAGTAGCCAACAAGGGGGGGGTCAGCCCCAGCATTTT

clone_size: NA
d_call: TRBD2
j_call: TRBJ2-1
v_call: TRBV9
cdr3_aa: CASSTLLAGGYNEQFF
cdr3_nt: TGTGCCAGCAGCACTCTACTAGCGGGAGGCTACAATGAGCAGTTCTTC

clone_size: NA
d_call: NA
j_call: TRBJ1-6
v_call: TRBV7-2
cdr3_aa: CASSQDSGGESSPLHF
cdr3_nt: TGTGCCAGCAGCCAAGATTCCGGGGGAGAGTCTTCACCCCTCCACTTT

clone_size: NA
d_call: TRBD1
j_call: TRBJ2-1
v_call: TRBV5-1
cdr3_aa: CASGGDRGSTSYNEQFF
cdr3_nt: TGCGCCAGCGGAGGGGACAGGGGGTCCACCTCCTACAATGAGCAGTTCTTC

clone_size: few
d_call: TRBD2
j_call: TRBJ2-2
v_call: TRBV9
cdr3_aa: CASSVGTSVPGELFF
cdr3_nt: TGTGCCAGCAGCGTAGGGACTAGCGTTCCCGGGGAGCTGTTTTTT

clone_size: NA
d_call: NA
j_call: TRBJ1-2
v_call: TRBV14
cdr3_aa: CASSQEGGLPFYGYTF
cdr3_nt: TGTGCCAGCAGCCAAGAAGGAGGACTCCCCTTCTATGGCTACACCTTC

clone_size: NA
d_call: TRBD1
j_call: TRBJ2-7
v_call: TRBV30
cdr3_aa: CAWSAAGGSYEQYF
cdr3_nt: TGTGCCTGGAGTGCGGCAGGGGGCTCCTACGAGCAGTACTTC

clone_size: NA
d_call: NA
j_call: TRBJ2-7
v_call: TRBV6-5
cdr3_aa: CASSYGRDYEQYF
cdr3_nt: TGTGCCAGCAGTTATGGGCGGGATTACGAGCAGTACTTC

clone_size: NA
d_call: NA
j_call: TRBJ1-1
v_call: TRBV27
cdr3_aa: CASSWGRMNTEAFF
cdr3_nt: TGTGCCAGCAGTTGGGGACGGATGAACACTGAAGCTTTCTTT

clone_size: NA
d_call: TRBD2
j_call: TRBJ2-2
v_call: TRBV7-2
cdr3_aa: CASSERLAGGQTNTGELFF
cdr3_nt: TGTGCCAGCAGCGAGAGACTAGCGGGGGGCCAAACGAACACCGGGGAGCTGTTTTTT

clone_size: NA
d_call: TRBD1
j_call: TRBJ1-2
v_call: TRBV7-9
cdr3_aa: CASSQGQVYGYTF
cdr3_nt: TGTGCCAGCAGCCAGGGACAGGTTTATGGCTACACCTTC

clone_size: NA
d_call: TRBD2
j_call: TRBJ2-5
v_call: TRBV5-1
cdr3_aa: CASSLVASGGETQYF
cdr3_nt: TGCGCCAGCAGCTTGGTAGCTAGCGGGGGGGAGACCCAGTACTTC

clone_size: NA
d_call: NA
j_call: TRBJ1-2
v_call: TRBV11-2
cdr3_aa: CASSSGRSYGYTF
cdr3_nt: TGTGCCAGCAGCTCGGGACGGTCCTATGGCTACACCTTC

clone_size: NA
d_call: NA
j_call: TRBJ2-3
v_call: TRBV15
cdr3_aa: CATSRESAGTSTDTQYF
cdr3_nt: TGTGCCACCAGCAGAGAGTCGGCAGGAACTAGCACAGATACGCAGTATTTT

clone_size: NA
d_call: TRBD1
j_call: TRBJ2-7
v_call: TRBV6-1
cdr3_aa: CASSGDRAYEQYF
cdr3_nt: TGTGCCAGCAGTGGGGACAGGGCCTACGAGCAGTACTTC

clone_size: NA
d_call: TRBD2
j_call: TRBJ2-3
v_call: TRBV6-4
cdr3_aa: CASSDSSGGYGTDTQYF
cdr3_nt: TGTGCCAGCAGTGACTCTAGCGGGGGGTACGGCACAGATACGCAGTATTTT

clone_size: NA
d_call: NA
j_call: TRBJ1-3
v_call: TRBV6-5
cdr3_aa: CASSYSGSYSGNTIYF
cdr3_nt: TGTGCCAGCAGTTACTCCGGGTCCTACTCTGGAAACACCATATATTTT

clone_size: NA
d_call: NA
j_call: TRBJ2-3
v_call: TRBV5-6
cdr3_aa: CASSLNGRDTQYF
cdr3_nt: TGTGCCAGCAGCTTGAACGGGCGAGATACGCAGTATTTT

clone_size: NA
d_call: NA
j_call: TRBJ2-7
v_call: TRBV11-2
cdr3_aa: CASSLDWTPGEQYF
cdr3_nt: TGTGCCAGCAGCTTAGATTGGACCCCCGGCGAGCAGTACTTC

clone_size: once
d_call: TRBD1
j_call: TRBJ1-1
v_call: TRBV29-1
cdr3_aa: CSVNRGTEAFF
cdr3_nt: TGCAGCGTTAACAGGGGAACTGAAGCTTTCTTT

clone_size: NA
d_call: NA
j_call: TRBJ1-2
v_call: TRBV5-1
cdr3_aa: CASSLGTGTSNGYTF
cdr3_nt: TGCGCCAGCAGCTTGGGGACCGGGACATCCAATGGCTACACCTTC

clone_size: NA
d_call: NA
j_call: TRBJ1-2
v_call: TRBV7-6
cdr3_aa: CASSPKGGSYGYTF
cdr3_nt: TGTGCCAGCAGCCCGAAGGGGGGCAGCTATGGCTACACCTTC

clone_size: few
d_call: NA
j_call: TRBJ2-1
v_call: TRBV28
cdr3_aa: CASSSPGHNEQFF
cdr3_nt: TGTGCCAGCAGTTCTCCGGGTCACAATGAGCAGTTCTTC

clone_size: NA
d_call: NA
j_call: TRBJ1-4
v_call: TRBV5-6
cdr3_aa: CASSFAEEKLFF
cdr3_nt: TGTGCCAGCAGCTTCGCGGAGGAAAAACTGTTTTTT

clone_size: NA
d_call: NA
j_call: TRBJ1-1
v_call: TRBV5-4
cdr3_aa: CASSPGKYYTEAFF
cdr3_nt: TGTGCCAGCAGCCCTGGGAAATACTACACTGAAGCTTTCTTT

clone_size: NA
d_call: NA
j_call: TRBJ2-5
v_call: TRBV7-3
cdr3_aa: CASSLAGSETQYF
cdr3_nt: TGTGCCAGCAGCTTGGCCGGGAGTGAGACCCAGTACTTC

clone_size: NA
d_call: TRBD1
j_call: TRBJ1-1
v_call: TRBV25-1
cdr3_aa: CASTPGGQFEAFF
cdr3_nt: TGTGCCAGCACCCCAGGGGGCCAGTTCGAAGCTTTCTTT

clone_size: once
d_call: NA
j_call: TRBJ2-2
v_call: TRBV6-5
cdr3_aa: CASSELGTGGELLF
cdr3_nt: TGTGCCAGCAGTGAATTGGGGACGGGCGGGGAGCTGCTTTTT